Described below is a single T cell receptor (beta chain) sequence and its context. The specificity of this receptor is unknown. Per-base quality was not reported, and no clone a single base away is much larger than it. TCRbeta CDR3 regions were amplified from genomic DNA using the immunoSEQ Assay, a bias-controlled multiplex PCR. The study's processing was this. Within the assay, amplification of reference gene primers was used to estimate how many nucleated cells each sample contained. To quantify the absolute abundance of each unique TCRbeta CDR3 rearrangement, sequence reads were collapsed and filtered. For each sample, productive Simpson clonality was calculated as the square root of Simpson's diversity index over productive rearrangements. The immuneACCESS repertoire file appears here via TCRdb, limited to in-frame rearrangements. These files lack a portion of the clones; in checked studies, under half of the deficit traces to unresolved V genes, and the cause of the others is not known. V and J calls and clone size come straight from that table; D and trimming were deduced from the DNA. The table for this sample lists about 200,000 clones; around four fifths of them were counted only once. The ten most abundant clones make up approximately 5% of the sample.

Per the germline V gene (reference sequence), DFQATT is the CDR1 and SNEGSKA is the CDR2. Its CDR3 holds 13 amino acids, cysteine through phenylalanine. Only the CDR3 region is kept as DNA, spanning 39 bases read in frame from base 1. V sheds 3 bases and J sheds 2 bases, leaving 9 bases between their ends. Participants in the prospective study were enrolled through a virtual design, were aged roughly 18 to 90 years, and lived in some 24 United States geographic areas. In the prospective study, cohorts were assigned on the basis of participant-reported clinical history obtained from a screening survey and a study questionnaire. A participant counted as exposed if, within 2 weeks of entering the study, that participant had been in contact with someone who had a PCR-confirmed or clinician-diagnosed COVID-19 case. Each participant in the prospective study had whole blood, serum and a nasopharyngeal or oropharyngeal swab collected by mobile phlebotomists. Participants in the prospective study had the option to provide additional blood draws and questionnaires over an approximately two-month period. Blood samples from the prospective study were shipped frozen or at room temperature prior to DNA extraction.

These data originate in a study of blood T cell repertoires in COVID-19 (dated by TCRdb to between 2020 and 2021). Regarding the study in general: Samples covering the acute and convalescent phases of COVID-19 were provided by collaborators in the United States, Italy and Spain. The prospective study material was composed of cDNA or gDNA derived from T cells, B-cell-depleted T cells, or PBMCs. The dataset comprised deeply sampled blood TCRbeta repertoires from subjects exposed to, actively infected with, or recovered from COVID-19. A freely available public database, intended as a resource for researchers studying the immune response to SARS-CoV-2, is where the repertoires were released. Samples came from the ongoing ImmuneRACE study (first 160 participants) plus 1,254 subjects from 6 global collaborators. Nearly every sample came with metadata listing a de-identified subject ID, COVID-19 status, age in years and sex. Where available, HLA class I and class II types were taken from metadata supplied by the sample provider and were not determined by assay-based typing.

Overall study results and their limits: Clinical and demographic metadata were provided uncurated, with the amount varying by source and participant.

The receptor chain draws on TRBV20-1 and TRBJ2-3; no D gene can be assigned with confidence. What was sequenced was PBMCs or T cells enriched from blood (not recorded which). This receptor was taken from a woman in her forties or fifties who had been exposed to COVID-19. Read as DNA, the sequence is TGCAGTGCTAGTGGGCAGAACACAGATACGCAGTATTTT. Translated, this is CSASGQNTDTQYF.